This T cell receptor beta chain was recorded in a study of T cells in localized non-small cell lung cancer. Study findings and constraints: Uninvolved adjacent lung had higher T cell clonality than tumor and all other tissues. Tumor samples were not multi-region, leaving intratumor heterogeneity unexcluded. Median detection of top 100 tumor clones in adjacent lung was under 75 clones.

Regarding this clone: Its target is not known.

Generated by immunoSEQ multiplex PCR, the TCRdb table keeps only in-frame clones and is missing some. The data contain a few thousand clones, around 25% of them singletons. Specimen: lung tumor tissue, collected before any cancer treatment. This receptor was taken from a female donor aged 60 or older with stage III lung adenocarcinoma.

For the CDR3, the DNA is TGTGCCAGTAGCCCCCAGGGACTAGGATTAACAGATACGCAGTATTTT. Its protein is CASSPQGLGLTDTQYF. The genes are TRBV19 and TRBJ2-3; 8 bases are shared with TRBD2. J lost 3 bases, V lost 6 bases, and 11 bases had no gene match. Germline V gene lookup returns CDR1 LNHDA and CDR2 SQIVND (reference sequence). This CDR3 contains 16 residues.